This is a list of T cell receptor beta chains from one sample in a study of shared clonotypes between healthy human individuals. TCRdb's copy holds only in-frame clones and misses some; the assay was immunoSEQ multiplex PCR. The sample comprises around 940,000 clones, less than 85% of which are singletons, and about 1.5% rests with the top ten. The sample consisted of memory CD4+ T cells sorted from blood. Source of these receptors: a man aged 18 to 29 in good health. The CDR3 runs from the conserved cysteine through the conserved F or W. The order of the fields is D gene, clone size, V gene, J gene, CDR3 DNA, CDR3 protein. The D gene is left open where the match is weak. Not all rows give a size; the values are once, few, many and, for expanded clones, a class.

D gene: -
clone size: -
V gene: TRBV7-9
J gene: TRBJ2-7
CDR3 DNA: TGTGCCAGCAGCAGGAGTAATGGCAAGCAGTACTTC
CDR3 protein: CASSRSNGKQYF

D gene: -
clone size: -
V gene: TRBV6-1
J gene: TRBJ2-5
CDR3 DNA: TGTGCCTTGAAATCAGGGACATTTGCGACCCAGTACTTC
CDR3 protein: CALKSGTFATQYF

D gene: -
clone size: -
V gene: TRBV2
J gene: TRBJ1-1
CDR3 DNA: TGTGCCGGACGGGAAAACACTGAAGCTTTCTTT
CDR3 protein: CAGRENTEAFF

D gene: -
clone size: -
V gene: TRBV11-3
J gene: TRBJ2-1
CDR3 DNA: TGTGCCAGCACCTCGGGACTCCCTTATGATGAGCAGTTCTTC
CDR3 protein: CASTSGLPYDEQFF

D gene: TRBD2
clone size: -
V gene: TRBV7-2
J gene: TRBJ2-1
CDR3 DNA: TGTGCCAGCAGCTCCTCACTAGCGGGCGGGTATGAGCAGTTCTTC
CDR3 protein: CASSSSLAGGYEQFF

D gene: -
clone size: -
V gene: TRBV4-1
J gene: TRBJ1-4
CDR3 DNA: TGCGCCAGCAGCCAACTCGGGGCTCGCCCAACTAATGAAAAACTGTTTTTT
CDR3 protein: CASSQLGARPTNEKLFF

D gene: TRBD1
clone size: -
V gene: TRBV6-6
J gene: TRBJ2-7
CDR3 DNA: TGTGCCAGCAGTTCCGAGACAGGGGACTACGAGCAGTACTTC
CDR3 protein: CASSSETGDYEQYF

D gene: -
clone size: -
V gene: TRBV10-1
J gene: TRBJ2-1
CDR3 DNA: TGCGCCAGCAGTGAAAGCTCTAGCGTAAATGAGCAGTTCTTC
CDR3 protein: CASSESSSVNEQFF

D gene: -
clone size: few
V gene: TRBV19
J gene: TRBJ1-1
CDR3 DNA: TGTGCCAGTAGTATACTCGTGTCGGGCGCTGAAGCTTTCTTT
CDR3 protein: CASSILVSGAEAFF

D gene: -
clone size: -
V gene: TRBV4-1
J gene: TRBJ2-1
CDR3 DNA: TGCGCCAGCAGCCAAGACAATTCCCCCTACAATGAGCAGTTCTTC
CDR3 protein: CASSQDNSPYNEQFF

D gene: TRBD1
clone size: -
V gene: TRBV19
J gene: TRBJ2-7
CDR3 DNA: TGTGCCAGTAGCGGGGACAGTCTTTTCGAGCAGTACTTC
CDR3 protein: CASSGDSLFEQYF

D gene: -
clone size: -
V gene: TRBV5-1
J gene: TRBJ2-1
CDR3 DNA: TGCGCCAGCAGCTTTAGCAATGAGCAGTTCTTC
CDR3 protein: CASSFSNEQFF

D gene: TRBD2
clone size: many
V gene: TRBV4-3
J gene: TRBJ2-5
CDR3 DNA: TGCGCCAGCAGCCAAGGGACTAGCACGGCCTTAATGAAGACCCAGTACTTC
CDR3 protein: CASSQGTSTALMKTQYF

D gene: -
clone size: few
V gene: TRBV6-1
J gene: TRBJ1-6
CDR3 DNA: TGTGCCAGCATACAATCTGGTAATTCACCCCTCCACTTT
CDR3 protein: CASIQSGNSPLHF